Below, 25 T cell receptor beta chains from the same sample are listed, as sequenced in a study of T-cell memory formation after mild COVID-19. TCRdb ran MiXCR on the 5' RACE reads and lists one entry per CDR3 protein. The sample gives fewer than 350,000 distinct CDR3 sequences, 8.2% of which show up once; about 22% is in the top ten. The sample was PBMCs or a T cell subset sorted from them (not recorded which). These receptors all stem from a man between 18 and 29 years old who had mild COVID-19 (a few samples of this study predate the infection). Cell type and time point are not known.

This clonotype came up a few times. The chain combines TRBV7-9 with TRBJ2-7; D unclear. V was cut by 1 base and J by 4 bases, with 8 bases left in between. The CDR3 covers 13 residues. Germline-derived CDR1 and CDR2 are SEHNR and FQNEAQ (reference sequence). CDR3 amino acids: CASSLGGWYEQYV. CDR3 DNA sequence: TGTGCCAGCAGCTTAGGAGGTTGGTACGAGCAGTACGTC.

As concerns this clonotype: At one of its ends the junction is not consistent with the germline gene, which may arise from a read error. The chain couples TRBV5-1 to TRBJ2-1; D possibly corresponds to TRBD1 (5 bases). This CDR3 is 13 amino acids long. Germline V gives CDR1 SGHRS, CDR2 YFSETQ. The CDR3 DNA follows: TGCGCCAGCAGCTTGTCAGGACAACCCTCGGAGTTATTC. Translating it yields CASSLSGQPSELF.

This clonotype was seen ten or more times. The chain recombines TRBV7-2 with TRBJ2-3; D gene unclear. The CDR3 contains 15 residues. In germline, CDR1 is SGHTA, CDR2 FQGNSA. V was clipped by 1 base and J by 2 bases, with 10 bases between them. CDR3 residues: CASSLGFAYTDTQYF. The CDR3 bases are TGTGCCAGCAGCTTAGGTTTTGCATACACAGATACGCAGTATTTT.

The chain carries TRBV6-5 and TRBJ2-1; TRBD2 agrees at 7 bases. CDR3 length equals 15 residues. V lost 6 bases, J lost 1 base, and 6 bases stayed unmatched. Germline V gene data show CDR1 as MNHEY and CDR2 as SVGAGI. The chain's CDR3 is CASSHGRGSYNEQFF. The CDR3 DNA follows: TGTGCCAGCAGCCATGGGCGGGGGTCCTACAATGAGCAGTTCTTC.

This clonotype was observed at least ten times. This CDR3 reads CASSPRSGSSYNEQFF. For the CDR3, the DNA is TGTGCCAGCAGCCCCCGTTCAGGGAGCTCCTACAATGAGCAGTTCTTC. This rearrangement joins TRBV7-6 to TRBJ2-1; either TRBD1 or TRBD2 may fit D (5 bases each). From germline, CDR1 is SGHVS and CDR2 FNYEAQ. V was trimmed by 5 bases and J by 0 bases, leaving 14 bases between them. This CDR3 contains 16 residues. The entire variable domain, with the rest obtained from reference TRBV7-6 and TRBJ2-1, is as follows: GAGVSQSPRYKVTKRGQDVALRCDPISGHVSLYWYRQALGQGPEFLTYFNYEAQQDKSGLPNDRFSAERPEGSISTLTIQRTEQRDSAMYRCASSPRSGSSYNEQFFGPGTRLTVL.

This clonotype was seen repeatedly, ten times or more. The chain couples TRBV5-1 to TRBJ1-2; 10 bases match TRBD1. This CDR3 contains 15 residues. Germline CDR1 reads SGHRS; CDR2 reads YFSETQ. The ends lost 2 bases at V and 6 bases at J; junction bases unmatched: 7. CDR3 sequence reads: CASSFGQGERDGYTF. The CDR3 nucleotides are TGCGCCAGCAGCTTCGGACAGGGGGAAAGGGATGGCTACACCTTC.

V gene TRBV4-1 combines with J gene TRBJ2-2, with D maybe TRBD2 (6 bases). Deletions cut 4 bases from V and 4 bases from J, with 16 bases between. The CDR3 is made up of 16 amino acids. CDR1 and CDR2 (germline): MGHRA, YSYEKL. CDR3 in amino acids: CASSRIGGLITGELFF. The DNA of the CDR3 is TGCGCCAGCAGCCGGATTGGGGGACTGATCACCGGGGAGCTGTTTTTT.

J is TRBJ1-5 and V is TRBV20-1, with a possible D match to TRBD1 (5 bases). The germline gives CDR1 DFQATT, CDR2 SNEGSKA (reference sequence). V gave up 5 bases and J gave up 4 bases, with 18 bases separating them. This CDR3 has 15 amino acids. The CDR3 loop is CSASHSGTWNQPQHF. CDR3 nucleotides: TGCAGTGCTTCACACTCCGGGACTTGGAATCAGCCCCAGCATTTT.

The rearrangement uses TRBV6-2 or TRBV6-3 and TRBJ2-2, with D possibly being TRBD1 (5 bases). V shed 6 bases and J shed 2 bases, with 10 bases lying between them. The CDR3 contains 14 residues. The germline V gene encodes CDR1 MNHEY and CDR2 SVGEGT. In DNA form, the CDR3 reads TGTGCCAGCAGCTCCGACAGCAACACCGGGGAGCTGTTTTTT. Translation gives CASSSDSNTGELFF.

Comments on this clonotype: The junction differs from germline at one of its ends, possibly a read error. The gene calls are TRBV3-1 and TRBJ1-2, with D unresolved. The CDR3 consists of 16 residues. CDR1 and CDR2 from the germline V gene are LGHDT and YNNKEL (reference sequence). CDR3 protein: CAISQVVLTTLYGYTF. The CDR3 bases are TGTGCCATCAGCCAAGTCGTTCTTACCACACTCTATGGCTACACCTTC.

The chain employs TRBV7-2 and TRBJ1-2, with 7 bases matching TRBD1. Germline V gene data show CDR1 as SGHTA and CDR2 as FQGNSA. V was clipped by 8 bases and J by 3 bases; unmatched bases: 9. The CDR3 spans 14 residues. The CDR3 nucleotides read TGTGCCAGCTCGGGGGGGACAGCATACTATGGCTACACCTTC. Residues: CASSGGTAYYGYTF. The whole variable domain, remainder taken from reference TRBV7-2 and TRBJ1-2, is GAGVSQSPSNKVTEKGKDVELRCDPISGHTALYWYRQSLGQGLEFLIYFQGNSAPDKSGLPSDRFSAERTGGSVSTLTIQRTQQEDSAVYLCASSGGTAYYGYTFGSGTRLTVV.

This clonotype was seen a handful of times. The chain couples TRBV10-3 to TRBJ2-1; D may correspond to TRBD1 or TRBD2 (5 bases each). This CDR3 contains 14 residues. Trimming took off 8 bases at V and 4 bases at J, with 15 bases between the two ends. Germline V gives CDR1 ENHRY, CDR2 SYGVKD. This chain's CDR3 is CAIDRTGQYNEQFF. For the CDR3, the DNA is TGTGCCATCGATCGGACGGGGCAATACAATGAGCAGTTCTTC.

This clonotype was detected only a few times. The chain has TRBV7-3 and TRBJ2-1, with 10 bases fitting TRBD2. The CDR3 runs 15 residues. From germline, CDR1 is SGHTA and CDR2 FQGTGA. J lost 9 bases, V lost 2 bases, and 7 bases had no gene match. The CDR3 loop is CASSLQRGGMGEQFF. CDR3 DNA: TGTGCCAGCAGCTTACAGCGGGGGGGCATGGGTGAGCAGTTCTTC.

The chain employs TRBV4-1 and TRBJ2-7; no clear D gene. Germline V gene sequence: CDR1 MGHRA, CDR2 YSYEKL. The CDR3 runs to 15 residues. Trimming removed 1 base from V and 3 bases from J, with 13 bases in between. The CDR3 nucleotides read TGCGCCAGCAGCCAAGGGGTAGGGCCCAACTACGAGCAGTACTTC. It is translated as CASSQGVGPNYEQYF.

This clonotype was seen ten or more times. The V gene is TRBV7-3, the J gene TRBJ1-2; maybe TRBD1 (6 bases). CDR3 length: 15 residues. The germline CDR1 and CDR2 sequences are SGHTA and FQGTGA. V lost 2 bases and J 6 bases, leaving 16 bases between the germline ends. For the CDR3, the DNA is TGTGCCAGCAGCTTACAAGGACAGCGGGGAGATGGCTACACCTTC. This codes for CASSLQGQRGDGYTF.

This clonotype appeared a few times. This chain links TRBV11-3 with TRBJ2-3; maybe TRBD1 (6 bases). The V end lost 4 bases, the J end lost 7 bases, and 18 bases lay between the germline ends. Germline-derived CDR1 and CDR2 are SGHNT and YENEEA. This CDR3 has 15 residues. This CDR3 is CASSSRDGTTNTQYF. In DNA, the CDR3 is TGTGCCAGCAGCTCCCGGGACGGGACAACAAATACGCAGTATTTT.

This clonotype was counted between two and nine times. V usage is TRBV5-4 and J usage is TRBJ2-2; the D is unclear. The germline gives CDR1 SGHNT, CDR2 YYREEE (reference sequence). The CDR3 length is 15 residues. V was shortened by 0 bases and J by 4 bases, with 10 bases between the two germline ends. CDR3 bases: TGTGCCAGCAGCTTGGGGGGATTAGCCACCGGGGAGCTGTTTTTT. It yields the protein CASSLGGLATGELFF. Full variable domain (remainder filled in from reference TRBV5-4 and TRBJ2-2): ETGVTQSPTHLIKTRGQQVTLRCSSQSGHNTVSWYQQALGQGPQFIFQYYREEENGRGNFPPRFSGLQFPNYSSELNVNALELDDSALYLCASSLGGLATGELFFGEGSRLTVL.

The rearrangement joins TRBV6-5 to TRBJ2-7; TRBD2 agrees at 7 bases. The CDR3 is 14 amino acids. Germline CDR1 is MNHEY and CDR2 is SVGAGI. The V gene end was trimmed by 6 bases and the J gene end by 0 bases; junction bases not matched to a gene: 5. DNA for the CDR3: TGTGCCAGCAGCAGTAGCGGGCGCTCCTACGAGCAGTACTTC. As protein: CASSSSGRSYEQYF.

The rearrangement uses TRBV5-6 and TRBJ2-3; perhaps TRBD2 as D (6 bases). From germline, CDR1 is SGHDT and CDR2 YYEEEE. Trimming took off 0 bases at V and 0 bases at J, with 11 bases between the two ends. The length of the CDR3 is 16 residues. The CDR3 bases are TGTGCCAGCAGCTTGGCCCCTAGCGCCAGCACAGATACGCAGTATTTT. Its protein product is CASSLAPSASTDTQYF. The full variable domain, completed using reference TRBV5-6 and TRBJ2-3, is DAGVTQSPTHLIKTRGQQVTLRCSPKSGHDTVSWYQQALGQGPQFIFQYYEEEERQRGNFPDRFSGHQFPNYSSELNVNALLLGDSALYLCASSLAPSASTDTQYFGPGTRLTVL.

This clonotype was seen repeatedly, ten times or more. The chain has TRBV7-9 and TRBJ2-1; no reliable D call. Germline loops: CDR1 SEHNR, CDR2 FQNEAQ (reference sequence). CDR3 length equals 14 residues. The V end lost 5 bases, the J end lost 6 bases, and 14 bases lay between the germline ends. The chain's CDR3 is CASSRDRLGNEQFF. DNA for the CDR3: TGTGCCAGCAGCCGAGACCGTCTCGGCAATGAGCAGTTCTTC.

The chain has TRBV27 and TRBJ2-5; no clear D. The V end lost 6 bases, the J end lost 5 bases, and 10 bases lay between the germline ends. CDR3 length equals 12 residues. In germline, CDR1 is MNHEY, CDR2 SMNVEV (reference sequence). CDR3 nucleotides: TGTGCCAGCAGAGGAGTAGCCGAGACCCAGTACTTC. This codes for CASRGVAETQYF.

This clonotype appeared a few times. The CDR3 coding sequence is TGCGCCAGCAGCCAGTTCGGAGGAAAAGAGACCCAGTACTTC. The encoded protein is CASSQFGGKETQYF. The chain carries TRBV4-1 and TRBJ2-5, with D tentatively TRBD2 (5 bases). CDR1 MGHRA and CDR2 YSYEKL come from the germline V gene. The CDR3 runs 14 residues. Trimming removed 3 bases from V and 3 bases from J, with 11 bases in between.

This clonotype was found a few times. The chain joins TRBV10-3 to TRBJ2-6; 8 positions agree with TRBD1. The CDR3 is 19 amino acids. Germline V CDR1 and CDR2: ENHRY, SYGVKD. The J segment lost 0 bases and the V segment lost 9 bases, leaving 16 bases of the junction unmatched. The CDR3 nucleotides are TGTGCCATTCTTGGGATGGTAGGGACAGGCACCTCTGGGGCCAACGTCCTGACTTTC. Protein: CAILGMVGTGTSGANVLTF.

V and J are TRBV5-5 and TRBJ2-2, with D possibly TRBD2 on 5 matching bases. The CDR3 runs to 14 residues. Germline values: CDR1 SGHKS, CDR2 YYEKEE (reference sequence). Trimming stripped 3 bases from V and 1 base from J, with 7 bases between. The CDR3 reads CASSSSGNTGELFF. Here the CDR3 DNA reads TGTGCCAGCAGCTCAAGCGGGAACACCGGGGAGCTGTTTTTT.

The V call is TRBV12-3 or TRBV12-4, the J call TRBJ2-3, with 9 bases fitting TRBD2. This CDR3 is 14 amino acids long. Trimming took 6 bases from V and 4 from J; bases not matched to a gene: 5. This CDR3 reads CASRPRGGADTQYF. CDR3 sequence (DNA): TGTGCCAGCAGGCCTCGCGGGGGGGCAGATACGCAGTATTTT.